Sequencing of this T cell receptor beta chain was carried out in a study of shared clonotypes between healthy human individuals (dated by TCRdb to 2020 to 2022). About the investigation overall: A couple of women and three men aged 18 to 49 years were included in the cohort. For each donor, CD4 naive and CD4 memory were each given three plates, CD8 naive was given two plates, and CD8 memory was given one plate. The study deeply sequenced blood TCR repertoires of several healthy adults to estimate repertoire size and the extent of clonotype sharing between individuals. To increase sequencing depth and limit assay-specific biases, different laboratories used diverse techniques to prepare libraries and sequence TCR repertoires. Per donor, leukapheresis produced somewhere between about 0.9 and 9.5 billion PBMCs. Study-wide conclusions, independent of this receptor: Larger estimated clonotype richness was generally found for naive subsets than for memory subsets. Based on pairwise subsampling, the degree of clonotype sharing among donors was expected to be affected by sequencing depth. Sampling was limited to blood, and TCR repertoires in tissue likely differ from TCR repertoires in blood. Across a handful of donors, roughly 5% of naive CD4, 3% to 3.5% of naive CD8, under 2.5% of memory CD4, and 0.4% of memory CD8 clonotypes were shared. Clonotypes shared by all four sorted-subset donors showed higher generation probabilities than non-shared clonotypes. Rarefaction of sorted-subset datasets indicated incomplete sequencing despite the large sequencing depth. The small number of donors limited the genetic and exposure-history diversity represented.

On this clone: It has no known antigen specificity. Per-base quality was not reported, and no clone a single base away is much larger than it.

Using the deep immunoSEQ assay, multiplex PCR amplified TCR CDR3 regions from genomic DNA. Extracted genomic DNA from each cell subset was distributed evenly across all wells of several immunoSEQ 96-well plates, and each plate was treated as a replicate. For sorted subsets, about 200 ng genomic DNA, equal to 25,000 to 35,000 T cell genomes, was loaded into each replicate PCR. The purified libraries were quantified using a Qubit 3.0 fluorometer, sized with a Bioanalyzer 2100, and then quantified again using the KAPA Library Quantification kit. Each immunoSEQ 96-well plate was sequenced on its own single-read 150-cycle Illumina NextSeq 550 flow cell. The published analysis was carried out like this. The immunoSEQ output contained only junctional sequences without quality scores, so filtering could not match that applied to full-length reads. Sequences were annotated with PyIR, a Python wrapper for IgBLAST v1.9, and V/J genes and CDR3 were assigned using IMGT germline references. Any read was removed if the V/J assignment was weak (E-value above 1e-6), the CDR3 was missing, or the read contained stop codons, out-of-frame junctions, or ambiguous translated residues. A V3J clonotype was defined by an identical inferred V gene, J gene, and CDR3 amino acid sequence. Percentage overlap between repertoires was computed as shared unique clonotypes divided by the size of the smaller repertoire. Richness of each repertoire was evaluated using RTK rarefaction, the Chao1 estimator, and Recon v2.1 estimates of unobserved clonotypes. Generation probabilities were computed with OLGA for all TCRbeta clonotypes obtained by the gDNA method from several donors. The table comes from immuneACCESS by way of TCRdb, which keeps in-frame sequences with V and J called. Part of the clones is missing from these tables; in studies checked, under half for an unresolved V gene and the rest for unknown reasons. V, J and clone size were drawn from that table, and D and trimming were deduced from the DNA. The sample data list about 590,000 clones, and 95% of these were observed just once. The ten biggest clones cover 0.11% of the sample.

CD8 naive samples were CD45RO-negative cells positively selected for CCR7, giving a CD45RA+CCR7+ population that excluded TemRA cells. Donors were healthy HIV-negative adults with no recently reported acute infections or vaccinations. All donors were Caucasian adults living in Nashville, Tennessee, USA. Blood was obtained by leukapheresis, after which PBMCs were separated by Ficoll-Histopaque density gradient centrifugation and cryopreserved in liquid nitrogen vapor phase. Analytical flow cytometry was used to check the purity and quantity of every magnetically sorted T cell population. Each sorted fraction had its genomic DNA isolated and then quantified by UV absorbance on a Nanodrop 2000c. The CDR3 covers 16 residues, taking in both the cysteine and the phenylalanine. Only CDR3 DNA is held: 48 bases, read in frame from base 1. From a lookup of the germline V gene, CDR1 and CDR2 are MNHEY and SVGAGI. Relative to germline, V is missing 1 base and J is missing 8 bases, with 13 bases of the junction outside any gene match.

The rearranged chain carries TRBV6-5 and TRBJ1-2; 7 bases in between match TRBD1. This clonotype was sampled from a woman aged 25-40 years in good health. The sequencing sample was made of naive CD8+ T cells sorted from blood. The cell subset or site label of this sample denotes: CD45RA+CCR7+. This receptor has the CDR3 CASSYFHGQDLRGYTF. The DNA sequence reads TGTGCCAGCAGTTACTTTCATGGACAGGACCTTAGAGGCTACACCTTC.